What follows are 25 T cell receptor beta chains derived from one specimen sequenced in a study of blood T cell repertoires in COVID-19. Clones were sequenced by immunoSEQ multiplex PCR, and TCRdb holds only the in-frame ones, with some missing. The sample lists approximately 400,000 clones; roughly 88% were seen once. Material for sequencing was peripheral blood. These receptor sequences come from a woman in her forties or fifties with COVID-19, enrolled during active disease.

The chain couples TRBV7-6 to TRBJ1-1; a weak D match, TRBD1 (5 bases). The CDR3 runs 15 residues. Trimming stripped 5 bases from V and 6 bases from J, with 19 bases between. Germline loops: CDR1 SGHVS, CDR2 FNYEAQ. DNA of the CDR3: TGTGCCAGCAGCGCGGCGGCTAGCGGGACCCCTGAAGCTTTCTTT. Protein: CASSAAASGTPEAFF.

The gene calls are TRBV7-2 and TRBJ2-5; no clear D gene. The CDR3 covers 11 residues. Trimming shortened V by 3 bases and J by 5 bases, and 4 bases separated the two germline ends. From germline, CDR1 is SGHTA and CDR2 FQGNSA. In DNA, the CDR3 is TGTGCCAGCAGCTTCTCGGAGACCCAGTACTTC. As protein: CASSFSETQYF. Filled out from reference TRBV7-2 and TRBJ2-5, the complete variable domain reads GAGVSQSPSNKVTEKGKDVELRCDPISGHTALYWYRQSLGQGLEFLIYFQGNSAPDKSGLPSDRFSAERTGGSVSTLTIQRTQQEDSAVYLCASSFSETQYFGPGTRLLVL.

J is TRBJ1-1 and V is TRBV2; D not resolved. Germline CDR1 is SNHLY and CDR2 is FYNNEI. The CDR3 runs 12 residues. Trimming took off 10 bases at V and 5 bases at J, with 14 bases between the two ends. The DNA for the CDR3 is TGTGCCACCTCGCTAACGGGGACTGAAGCTTTCTTT. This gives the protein CATSLTGTEAFF.

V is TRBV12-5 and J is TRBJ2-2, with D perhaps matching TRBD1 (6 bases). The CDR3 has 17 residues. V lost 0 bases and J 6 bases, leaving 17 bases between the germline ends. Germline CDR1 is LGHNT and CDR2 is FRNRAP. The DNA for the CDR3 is TGTGCTAGTGGTTTGGTACTAACAGGGAGAGGCCCCGGGGAGCTGTTTTTT. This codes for CASGLVLTGRGPGELFF.

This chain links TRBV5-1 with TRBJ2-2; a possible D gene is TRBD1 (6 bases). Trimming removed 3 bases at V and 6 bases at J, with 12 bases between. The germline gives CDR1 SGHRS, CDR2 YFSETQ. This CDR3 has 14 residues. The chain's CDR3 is CASSSSGVAGELFF. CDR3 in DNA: TGCGCCAGCAGCTCCTCAGGGGTTGCCGGGGAGCTGTTTTTT.

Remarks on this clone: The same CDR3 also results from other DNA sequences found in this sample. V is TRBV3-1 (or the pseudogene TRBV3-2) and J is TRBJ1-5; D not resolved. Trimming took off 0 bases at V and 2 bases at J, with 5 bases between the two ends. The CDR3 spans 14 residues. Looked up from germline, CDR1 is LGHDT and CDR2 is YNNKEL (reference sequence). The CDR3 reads CASSQDQGNQPQHF. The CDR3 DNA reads TGTGCCAGCAGCCAAGACCAGGGCAATCAGCCCCAGCATTTT.

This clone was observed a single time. The CDR3 bases are TGTGCCAGCAGCGCCGGCGGGGGGCCGTCCTACAATGAGCAGTTCTTC. It encodes CASSAGGGPSYNEQFF. This chain connects TRBV9 to TRBJ2-1; 8 bases fit TRBD2. V trimming: 3 bases; J trimming: 1 base; junction bases outside the gene matches: 6. CDR1 and CDR2 (germline): SGDLS, YYNGEE. The CDR3 spans 16 residues.

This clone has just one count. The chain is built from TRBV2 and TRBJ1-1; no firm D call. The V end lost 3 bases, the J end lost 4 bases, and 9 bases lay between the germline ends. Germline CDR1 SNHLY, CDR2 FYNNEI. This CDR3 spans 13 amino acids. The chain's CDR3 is CASSDRRGTEAFF. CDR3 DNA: TGTGCCAGCAGTGATCGGCGGGGCACTGAAGCTTTCTTT.

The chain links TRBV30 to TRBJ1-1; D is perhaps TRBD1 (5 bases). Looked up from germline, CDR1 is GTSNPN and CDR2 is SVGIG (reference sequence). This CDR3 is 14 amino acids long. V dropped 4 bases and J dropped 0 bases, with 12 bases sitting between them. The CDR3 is CAWTQVVMNTEAFF. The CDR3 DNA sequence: TGTGCCTGGACACAGGTGGTCATGAACACTGAAGCTTTCTTT.

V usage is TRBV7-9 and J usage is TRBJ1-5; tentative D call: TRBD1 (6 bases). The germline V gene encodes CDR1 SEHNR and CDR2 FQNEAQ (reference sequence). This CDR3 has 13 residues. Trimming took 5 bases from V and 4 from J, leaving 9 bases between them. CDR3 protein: CASSRTENQPQHF. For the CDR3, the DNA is TGTGCCAGCAGCCGGACAGAAAATCAGCCCCAGCATTTT.

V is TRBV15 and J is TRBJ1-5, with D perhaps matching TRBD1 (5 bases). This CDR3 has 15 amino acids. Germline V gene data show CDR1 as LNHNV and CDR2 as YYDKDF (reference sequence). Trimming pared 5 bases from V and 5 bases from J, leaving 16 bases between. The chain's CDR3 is CATSPQQVGHQPQHF. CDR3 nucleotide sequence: TGTGCCACCAGCCCCCAACAGGTGGGTCATCAGCCCCAGCATTTT.

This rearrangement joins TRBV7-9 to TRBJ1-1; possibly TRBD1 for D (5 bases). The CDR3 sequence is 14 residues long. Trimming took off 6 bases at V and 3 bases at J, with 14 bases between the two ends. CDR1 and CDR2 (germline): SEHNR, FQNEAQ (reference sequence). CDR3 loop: CASRTVTLYTEAFF. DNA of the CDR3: TGTGCCAGCAGGACAGTAACCCTCTACACTGAAGCTTTCTTT.

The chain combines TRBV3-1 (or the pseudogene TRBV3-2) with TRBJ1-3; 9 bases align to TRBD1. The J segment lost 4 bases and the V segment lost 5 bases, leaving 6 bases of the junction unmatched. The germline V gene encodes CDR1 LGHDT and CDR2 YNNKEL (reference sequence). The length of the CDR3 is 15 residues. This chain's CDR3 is CASSFRQGDGNTIYF. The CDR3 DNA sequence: TGTGCCAGCAGCTTTCGACAGGGGGACGGAAACACCATATATTTT.

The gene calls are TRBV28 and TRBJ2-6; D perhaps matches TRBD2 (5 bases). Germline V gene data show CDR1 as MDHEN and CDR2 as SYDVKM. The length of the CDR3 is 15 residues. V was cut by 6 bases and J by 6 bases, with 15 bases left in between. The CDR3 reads CASRPGSGMANVLTF. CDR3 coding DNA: TGTGCCAGCAGGCCCGGTTCGGGGATGGCCAACGTCCTGACTTTC.

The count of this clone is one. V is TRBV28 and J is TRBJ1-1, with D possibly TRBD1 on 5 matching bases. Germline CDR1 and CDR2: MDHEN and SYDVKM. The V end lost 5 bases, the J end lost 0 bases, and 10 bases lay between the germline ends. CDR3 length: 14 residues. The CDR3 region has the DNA TGTGCCAGCAGTCTGGGACTCCTGAACACTGAAGCTTTCTTT. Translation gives CASSLGLLNTEAFF.

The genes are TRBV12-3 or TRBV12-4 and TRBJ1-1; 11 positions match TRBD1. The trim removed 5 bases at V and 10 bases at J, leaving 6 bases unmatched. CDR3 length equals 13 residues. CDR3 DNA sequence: TGTGCCAGCAGTCACGGACAGGGGGCGGGAGCTTTCTTT. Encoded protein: CASSHGQGAGAFF.

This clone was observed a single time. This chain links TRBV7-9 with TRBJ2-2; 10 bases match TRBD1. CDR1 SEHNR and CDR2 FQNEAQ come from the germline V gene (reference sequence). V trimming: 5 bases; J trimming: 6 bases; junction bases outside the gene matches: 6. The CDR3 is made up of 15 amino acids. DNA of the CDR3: TGTGCCAGCAGCCAAGGACAGGGGGAGGCCGGGGAGCTGTTTTTT. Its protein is CASSQGQGEAGELFF.

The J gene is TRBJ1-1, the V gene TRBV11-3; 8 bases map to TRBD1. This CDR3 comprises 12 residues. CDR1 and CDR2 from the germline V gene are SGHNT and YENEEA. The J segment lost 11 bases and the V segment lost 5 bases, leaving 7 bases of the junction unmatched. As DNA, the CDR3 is TGTGCCAGCAGCCCAGGGGGCGCGGATGCTTTCTTT. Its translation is CASSPGGADAFF. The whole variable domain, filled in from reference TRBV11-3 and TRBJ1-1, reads EAGVVQSPRYKIIEKKQPVAFWCNPISGHNTLYWYLQNLGQGPELLIRYENEEAVDDSQLPKDRFSAERLKGVDSTLKIQPAELGDSAVYLCASSPGGADAFFGQGTRLTVV.

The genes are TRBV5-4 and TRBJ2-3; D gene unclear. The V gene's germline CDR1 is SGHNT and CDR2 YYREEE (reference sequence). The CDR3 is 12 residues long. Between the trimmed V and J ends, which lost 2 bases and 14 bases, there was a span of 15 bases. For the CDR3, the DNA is TGTGCCAGCAGCTTCCTAAACTCCTCGCCGTATTTT. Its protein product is CASSFLNSSPYF.

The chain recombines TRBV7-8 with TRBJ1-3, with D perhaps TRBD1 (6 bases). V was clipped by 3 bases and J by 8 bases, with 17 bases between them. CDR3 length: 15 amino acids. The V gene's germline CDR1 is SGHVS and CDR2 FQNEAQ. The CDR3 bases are TGTGCCAGCAGCTTGTCAGGGGTAATTTGGGACACCATATATTTT. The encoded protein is CASSLSGVIWDTIYF. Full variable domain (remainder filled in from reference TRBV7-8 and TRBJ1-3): GAGVSQSPRYKVAKRGQDVALRCDPISGHVSLFWYQQALGQGPEFLTYFQNEAQLDKSGLPSDRFFAERPEGSVSTLKIQRTQQEDSAVYLCASSLSGVIWDTIYFGEGSWLTVV.

The CDR3 bases are TGTGCCAGCTCACCCCAAACGGGGGAAAAACTGTTTTTT. Translation gives CASSPQTGEKLFF. The J gene is TRBJ1-4, the V gene TRBV18; the D is unclear. Trimming left V 3 bases short and J 8 bases short, with 10 bases between. CDR3 length: 13 amino acids. Germline V lookup: CDR1 KGHSH, CDR2 LQKENI.

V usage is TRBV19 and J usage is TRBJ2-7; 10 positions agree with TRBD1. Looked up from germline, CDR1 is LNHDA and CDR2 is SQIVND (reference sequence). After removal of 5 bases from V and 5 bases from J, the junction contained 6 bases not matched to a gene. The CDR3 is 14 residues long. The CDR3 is CASSVGQGSHEQYF. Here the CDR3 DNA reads TGTGCCAGTAGTGTGGGACAGGGGAGCCACGAGCAGTACTTC.

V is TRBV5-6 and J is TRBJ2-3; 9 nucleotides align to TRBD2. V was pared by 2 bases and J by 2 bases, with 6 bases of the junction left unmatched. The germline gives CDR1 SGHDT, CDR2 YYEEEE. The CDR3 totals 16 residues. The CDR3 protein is CASSFASGEATDTQYF. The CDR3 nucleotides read TGTGCCAGCAGCTTTGCTAGCGGGGAGGCCACAGATACGCAGTATTTT. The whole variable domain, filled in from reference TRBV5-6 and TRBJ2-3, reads DAGVTQSPTHLIKTRGQQVTLRCSPKSGHDTVSWYQQALGQGPQFIFQYYEEEERQRGNFPDRFSGHQFPNYSSELNVNALLLGDSALYLCASSFASGEATDTQYFGPGTRLTVL.

DNA for the CDR3: TGTGCCAGCAGCTGGGGGGGGAACTCCTACAATGAGCAGTTCTTC. Its translation: CASSWGGNSYNEQFF. The rearrangement joins TRBV2 to TRBJ2-1, with 7 positions matching TRBD2. Looked up from germline, CDR1 is SNHLY and CDR2 is FYNNEI. There are 15 residues in the CDR3. J was trimmed by 0 bases and V by 6 bases; bases with no gene match: 5.

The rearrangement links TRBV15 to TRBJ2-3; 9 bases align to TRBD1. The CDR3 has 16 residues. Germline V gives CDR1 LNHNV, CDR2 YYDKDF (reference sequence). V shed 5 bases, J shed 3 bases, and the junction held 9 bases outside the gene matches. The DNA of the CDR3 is TGTGCCACCAGCCTTCGGAGGGGACAGGGAACAGATACGCAGTATTTT. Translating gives CATSLRRGQGTDTQYF.